The 26 T cell receptor beta chains below were found in one sample sequenced in a study of human T cells and chemical hapten exposure. The time point here: pre-sensitization, week 0. Treatment of the sample: therapeutic diphenylcyclopropenone sensitization with weekly scalp DPC. TCRdb used MiXCR to reprocess the RACE reads, holding one entry per CDR3 protein. The table shows about 89,000 distinct CDR3 sequences, with 9.5% to 14% occurring only once. This specimen consisted of whole blood, obtained in connection with sensitization to the hapten diphenylcyclopropenone (DPC). Receptor source: a woman aged 60-75 years with alopecia areata. Some clones in this sample may be carry-over from other donors' samples.

The rearrangement uses TRBV2 and TRBJ2-7; 11 bases agree with TRBD2. CDR1 and CDR2 (germline): SNHLY, FYNNEI. J gave up 3 bases and V 4 bases, and 5 bases lay outside the gene matches. The CDR3 length is 15 residues. The CDR3: CASSVTSGGFYEQYF. CDR3 nucleotide sequence: TGTGCCAGCAGTGTTACTAGCGGGGGATTCTACGAGCAGTACTTC.

This clonotype was detected only a few times. This chain joins TRBV6-4 and TRBJ2-1; TRBD1 matches at 9 bases. The CDR3 sequence is 15 residues long. The ends lost 3 bases at V and 3 bases at J; junction bases unmatched: 3. Per germline, CDR1 MRHNA and CDR2 SNTAGT. This CDR3 is CASSESTGGYNEQFF. Written as DNA, the CDR3 is TGTGCCAGCAGTGAGTCGACAGGGGGCTACAATGAGCAGTTCTTC.

This clonotype occurred many times. This chain connects TRBV2 to TRBJ2-5, with D perhaps TRBD1 or TRBD2 (6 bases each). The CDR3 consists of 14 residues. Germline values: CDR1 SNHLY, CDR2 FYNNEI. V lost 10 bases to trimming and J lost 0 bases, with 15 bases between them. The CDR3 sequence is CANVPGAYQETQYF. CDR3 in DNA: TGTGCCAATGTGCCGGGGGCATACCAAGAGACCCAGTACTTC.

Ten or more counts support this clonotype. The rearrangement uses TRBV7-3 and TRBJ2-1; TRBD1 might be the D (6 bases). CDR1 SGHTA and CDR2 FQGTGA come from the germline V gene. The CDR3 has 15 amino acids. V dropped 4 bases and J dropped 4 bases, with 14 bases sitting between them. CDR3 in DNA: TGTGCCAGCAGCTACCAGGGACAAACTTACAATGAGCAGTTCTTC. It specifies CASSYQGQTYNEQFF.

This clonotype was found many times. The chain recombines TRBV3-1 with TRBJ1-6; D ambiguous. Trimming cost V 6 bases and J 9 bases, with 21 bases left between them. Per the germline V gene, CDR1 is LGHDT and CDR2 is YNNKEL (reference sequence). There are 16 residues in the CDR3. CDR3 nucleotide sequence: TGTGCCAGCAGTCTCAGTATCCAACTGGGTCGTTCACCCCTCCACTTT. This translates into CASSLSIQLGRSPLHF.

This chain uses TRBV6-6 with TRBJ1-3, with D uncertain. Germline CDR1 is MNHNY and CDR2 is SVGAGI (reference sequence). The CDR3 has 15 amino acids. The V end was cut by 6 bases, the J end by 0 bases, with 12 bases between. CDR3 sequence reads: CASRNNRFSGNTIYF. DNA of the CDR3: TGTGCCAGCAGAAACAACCGGTTCTCTGGAAACACCATATATTTT.

This chain links TRBV4-1 with TRBJ2-3, with D perhaps TRBD1 or TRBD2 (5 bases each). Looked up from germline, CDR1 is MGHRA and CDR2 is YSYEKL. Deletions cut 4 bases from V and 2 bases from J, with 13 bases between. This CDR3 comprises 15 residues. The chain's CDR3 is CASSLGRGFTDTQYF. Written as DNA, the CDR3 is TGCGCCAGCAGCCTCGGACGGGGCTTCACAGATACGCAGTATTTT.

This clonotype was counted many times. The rearrangement uses TRBV14 and TRBJ1-6; TRBD1 might be the D (6 bases). Between the trimmed V and J ends, which lost 4 bases and 5 bases, there was a span of 18 bases. The length of the CDR3 is 17 residues. The germline V gene has CDR1 SGHDN and CDR2 FVKESK. In DNA, the CDR3 is TGTGCCAGCAGCCCTCACCAGGGGCGCGCGGATAATTCACCCCTCCACTTT. Its translation is CASSPHQGRADNSPLHF.

This clonotype was found many times. This chain uses TRBV9 with TRBJ2-2, with D possibly matching TRBD2 (7 bases). The CDR3 loop spans 15 amino acids. Trimming took 4 bases from V and 5 from J, leaving 15 bases between them. Germline V gene lookup returns CDR1 SGDLS and CDR2 YYNGEE. As DNA, the CDR3 is TGTGCCAGCAGCCGAGGCGGGGGCGAGACCGGGGAGCTGTTTTTT. This codes for CASSRGGGETGELFF. The full variable domain, in which reference TRBV9 and TRBJ2-2 provide the parts outside the CDR3, is DSGVTQTPKHLITATGQRVTLRCSPRSGDLSVYWYQQSLDQGLQFLIQYYNGEERAKGNILERFSAQQFPDLHSELNLSSLELGDSALYFCASSRGGGETGELFFGEGSRLTVL.

This clonotype was detected many times. At one end the junction does not follow the germline gene, possibly because of a read error. The CDR3 bases are TGTGCTAGCAGCGTGAGCGGGGGGGCTTACAATGAGCAGTTCTTC. Translated: CASSVSGGAYNEQFF. The chain is built from TRBV7-7 and TRBJ2-1, with 10 bases matching TRBD2. This CDR3 is 15 amino acids long. Germline V lookup: CDR1 SSHAT, CDR2 FNYEAQ (reference sequence).

CDR3 in DNA: TGTGCCAGCAGCCAAGGTAGAAGGGGAAACACCATATATTTT. This translates into CASSQGRRGNTIYF. The chain is built from TRBV3-1 and TRBJ1-3, with D uncertain. Germline values: CDR1 LGHDT, CDR2 YNNKEL (reference sequence). This CDR3 contains 14 residues. The V end was cut by 1 base, the J end by 4 bases, with 8 bases between.

CDR3 sequence: CASSEARNSGNQPQHF. CDR3 DNA: TGTGCCAGCAGTGAAGCGAGGAATTCGGGCAATCAGCCCCAGCATTTT. The genes are TRBV6-6 and TRBJ1-5; no clear D. The V gene lost 5 bases and the J gene lost 2 bases, with 16 bases spanning the gap. The CDR3 covers 16 residues. CDR1 is MNHNY and CDR2 is SVGAGI in the germline V gene (reference sequence).

This clonotype was seen more than once but under ten times. The genes are TRBV28 and TRBJ2-7; perhaps TRBD1 as D (6 bases). V dropped 4 bases and J dropped 0 bases, with 13 bases sitting between them. The CDR3 loop spans 15 amino acids. Germline loops: CDR1 MDHEN, CDR2 SYDVKM. The CDR3 here is CASSSPGHGSYEQYF. CDR3 bases: TGTGCCAGCAGTTCGCCGGGACACGGCTCCTACGAGCAGTACTTC.

This clonotype was found once. J is TRBJ1-2 and V is TRBV21-1. TRBV21-1 is flagged as a pseudogene. The CDR3 spans 10 residues. CDR3 region: CASSNARVSF. CDR3 sequence (DNA): TGTGCCAGCAGCAACGCGAGGGTATCCTTC.

About this clonotype itself: A much more abundant neighbour one base away suggests this may be a read error. The chain carries TRBV3-1 and TRBJ1-2; no firm D call. Between the trimmed V and J ends, which lost 4 bases and 4 bases, there was a span of 13 bases. The CDR3 runs 14 residues. Germline V gene sequence: CDR1 LGHDT, CDR2 YNNKEL (reference sequence). As DNA, the CDR3 is TGTGCCAGCAGCCGAGATGCGGCTTTCTATGGCTACACCTTC. It specifies CASSRDAAFYGYTF.

J is TRBJ1-3 and V is TRBV2; D gene uncertain. Germline V gene sequence: CDR1 SNHLY, CDR2 FYNNEI. Trimming left V 6 bases short and J 0 bases short, with 9 bases between. CDR3 size: 14 residues. Written as DNA, the CDR3 is TGTGCCAGCAGGGCAGTGAACTCTGGAAACACCATATATTTT. Translation gives CASRAVNSGNTIYF.

V is TRBV20-1 and J is TRBJ2-1; 8 bases align to TRBD1. CDR1 DFQATT and CDR2 SNEGSKA come from the germline V gene (reference sequence). The CDR3 has 15 amino acids. Unmatched junction bases numbered 7, after V lost 6 bases and J lost 0 bases. The CDR3 spells CSARDRSSSYNEQFF. DNA for the CDR3: TGCAGTGCCAGGGACAGGTCGAGCTCCTACAATGAGCAGTTCTTC.

This clonotype was counted ten times or more. The CDR3 reads CASSSIATGRDTEAFF. In DNA form, the CDR3 reads TGTGCCAGCAGCTCTATAGCGACGGGGAGAGACACTGAAGCTTTCTTT. The gene calls are TRBV11-1 and TRBJ1-1, with D unresolved. The CDR3 consists of 16 residues. Germline V gives CDR1 SGHAT, CDR2 FQDESV (reference sequence). V lost 4 bases to trimming and J lost 3 bases, with 18 bases between them. Full variable domain (missing parts from reference TRBV11-1 and TRBJ1-1): EAEVAQSPRYKITEKSQAVAFWCDPISGHATLYWYRQILGQGPELLVQFQDESVVDDSQLPKDRFSAERLKGVDSTLKIQPAELGDSAMYLCASSSIATGRDTEAFFGQGTRLTVV.

The genes are TRBV3-1 and TRBJ2-1; D not resolved. Germline lookup yields CDR1 LGHDT and CDR2 YNNKEL (reference sequence). The CDR3 is 15 residues long. Trimming left V 0 bases short and J 3 bases short, with 9 bases between. The DNA for the CDR3 is TGTGCCAGCAGCCAAGATTCCGACAACTACAATGAGCAGTTCTTC. Protein sequence: CASSQDSDNYNEQFF.

This clonotype was detected many times. This sequence joins TRBV20-1 and TRBJ1-5; 8 bases align to TRBD1. CDR1 is DFQATT and CDR2 is SNEGSKA in the germline V gene (reference sequence). V was clipped by 5 bases and J by 0 bases; unmatched bases: 6. The CDR3 runs 15 residues. DNA for the CDR3: TGCAGTGCTGTACGGACAGGGTCTAGCAATCAGCCCCAGCATTTT. Its translation: CSAVRTGSSNQPQHF.

Only a few counts were recorded for this clonotype. The junction departs from germline at one end; a sequencing error may be responsible. V and J are TRBV20-1 and TRBJ2-3; possible D gene TRBD1, 5 bases. From germline, CDR1 is DFQATT and CDR2 SNEGSKA (reference sequence). This CDR3 is 14 amino acids long. CDR3 sequence (DNA): TGCAGTGCCAGAGACAGCAACCCCACAGATACGCAGTATTTT. This codes for CSARDSNPTDTQYF.

This clonotype was seen only a few times. The rearrangement joins TRBV7-3 to TRBJ2-2; 10 bases match TRBD1. Trimming removed 3 bases from V and 6 bases from J; junction bases left unmatched: 7. CDR3 length: 16 amino acids. Germline CDR1 and CDR2: SGHTA and FQGTGA. The CDR3 DNA is TGTGCCAGCAGCTTGACAGGGGGCCAAGGTGCCGGGGAGCTGTTTTTT. It specifies CASSLTGGQGAGELFF.

This clonotype has a handful of counts. As DNA, the CDR3 is TGTGCCAGCAGCCCGCGATTGGGGGGGGTCACTGAAGCTTTCTTT. The encoded protein is CASSPRLGGVTEAFF. This rearrangement joins TRBV5-4 to TRBJ1-1, with D possibly being TRBD1 (5 bases). The germline V gene has CDR1 SGHNT and CDR2 YYREEE (reference sequence). This CDR3 is built from 15 residues. V was clipped by 4 bases and J by 4 bases, with 17 bases between them. The whole variable domain, filled in from reference TRBV5-4 and TRBJ1-1, reads ETGVTQSPTHLIKTRGQQVTLRCSSQSGHNTVSWYQQALGQGPQFIFQYYREEENGRGNFPPRFSGLQFPNYSSELNVNALELDDSALYLCASSPRLGGVTEAFFGQGTRLTVV.

V and J are TRBV30 and TRBJ1-1, with D hard to call. The V gene's germline CDR1 is GTSNPN and CDR2 SVGIG (reference sequence). V lost 0 bases and J lost 11, with 10 bases in between. This CDR3 comprises 11 residues. The CDR3 loop is CAWSVLGSAFF. The CDR3 DNA is TGTGCCTGGAGTGTACTCGGCAGTGCTTTCTTT. The variable domain in full, with the rest retrieved from reference TRBV30 and TRBJ1-1, is SQTIHQWPATLVQPVGSPLSLECTVEGTSNPNLYWYRQAAGRGLQLLFYSVGIGQISSEVPQNLSASRPQDRQFILSSKKLLLSDSGFYLCAWSVLGSAFFGQGTRLTVV.

There are many counts of this clonotype. The chain is built from TRBV6-6 and TRBJ2-5; the match to TRBD1 covers 9 bases. The J segment lost 4 bases and the V segment lost 7 bases, leaving 10 bases of the junction unmatched. The CDR3 spans 15 residues. The germline gives CDR1 MNHNY, CDR2 SVGAGI (reference sequence). CDR3 protein: CASNPTGGRRETQYF. As DNA, the CDR3 is TGTGCCAGCAACCCGACAGGGGGAAGGAGAGAGACCCAGTACTTC.

This clonotype was seen repeatedly, ten times or more. The chain has TRBV20-1 and TRBJ2-7; 7 nucleotides line up with TRBD2. Germline V gives CDR1 DFQATT, CDR2 SNEGSKA (reference sequence). V shed 0 bases, J shed 5 bases, and the junction held 13 bases outside the gene matches. The CDR3 length is 16 residues. The CDR3 is CSARDLLGLVLDEQYF. In DNA form, the CDR3 reads TGCAGTGCTAGAGATCTCTTAGGACTAGTTCTCGACGAGCAGTACTTC.